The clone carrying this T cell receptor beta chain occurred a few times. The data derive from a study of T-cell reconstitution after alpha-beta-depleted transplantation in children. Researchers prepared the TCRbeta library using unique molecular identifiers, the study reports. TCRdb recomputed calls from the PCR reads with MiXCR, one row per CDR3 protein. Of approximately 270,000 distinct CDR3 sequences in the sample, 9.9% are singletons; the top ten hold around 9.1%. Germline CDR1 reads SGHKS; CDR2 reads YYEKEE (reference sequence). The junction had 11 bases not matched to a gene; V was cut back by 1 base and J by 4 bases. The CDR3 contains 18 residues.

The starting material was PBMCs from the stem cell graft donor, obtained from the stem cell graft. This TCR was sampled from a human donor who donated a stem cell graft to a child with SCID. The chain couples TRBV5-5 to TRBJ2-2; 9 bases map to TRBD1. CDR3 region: CASSLQQGAYRGTGELFF. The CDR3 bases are TGTGCCAGCAGCTTGCAACAGGGGGCATATCGGGGCACCGGGGAGCTGTTTTTT.